Listed below are T cell receptor beta chains from one sample, sequenced in a study of T cells expressing NK-cell markers. TCRdb re-called the 5' RACE reads; one entry per CDR3 protein, DNA not given. The listing records about half a million distinct CDR3 sequences. Sequencing was carried out using blood T cells: a sorted CD56 or NKG2C T cell subset, CD4+ or CD8+ T cells, or bulk PBMC T cells (not recorded which). The source is a woman aged 50 to 60 in good health. CDR3s include the opening cysteine and the closing phenylalanine or tryptophan.

V	J	CDR3
TRBV12-5	TRBJ2-3	CASGPSGRKTDTQYF
TRBV14	TRBJ2-4	CASSQDLGADIQYF
TRBV20-1	TRBJ2-5	CSARDPRKETQYF
TRBV20-1	TRBJ1-5	CSAREVVDSNQPQHF
TRBV4-1	TRBJ2-1	CASSQVIAGIREQFF
TRBV6-5	TRBJ2-5	CASSYGRDRAKSYF
TRBV20-1	TRBJ1-5	CSARDARDSHQHF
TRBV15	TRBJ2-3	CATSRGGIGRTDTQYF
TRBV12-3/TRBV12-4	TRBJ2-5	CAIRKVRDGPAETQYF
TRBV5-1	TRBJ2-5	CASSIGLQETQYF
TRBV20-1	TRBJ2-7	CSARNPTGGVPSYEQYF
TRBV12-3/TRBV12-4	TRBJ1-2	CASSLDGVDGYTF
TRBV24-1	TRBJ2-2	CATSEQRVGELFF
TRBV29-1	TRBJ2-1	CSGPRSGTENFSSYNEQFF
TRBV5-6	TRBJ1-1	CASSFLTTSMNTEAFF
TRBV7-2	TRBJ2-3	CASSLGGSTSRDTQYF
TRBV5-1	TRBJ2-1	CASSYTGTSGAYNEQFF
TRBV6-2/TRBV6-3	TRBJ2-5	CASRNLGGRHQETQYF
TRBV4-2	TRBJ2-6	CASSHLTGAGANVLTF
TRBV21-1	TRBJ2-7	CASSFRDKYEQYF
TRBV12-3/TRBV12-4	TRBJ1-3	CASSATGSGNTIYF
TRBV7-2	TRBJ1-2	CASSLRGQENYGYTF
TRBV20-1	TRBJ1-1	CSARGSEKLNTEAFF
TRBV28	TRBJ2-7	CASSPPRGRAMEQYF
TRBV5-1	TRBJ1-4	CASSSGQEKLFF
TRBV12-3/TRBV12-4	TRBJ1-6	CASRQGGDSPLHF
TRBV7-2	TRBJ1-2	CASSPGGRQGYGYTF
TRBV7-9	TRBJ2-6	CASSLRLGGEGSGANVLTF
TRBV27	TRBJ1-1	CASSSTWDLKAFF
TRBV6-4	TRBJ1-1	CASSDGPNTEAFF
TRBV5-1	TRBJ1-1	CASSFPRTGDTEAFF
TRBV7-9	TRBJ2-1	CASSPTGLAGGYNEQFF
TRBV7-9	TRBJ2-5	CASSHGRRGGETQYF
TRBV5-1	TRBJ1-2	CASSLTGVEGYTF
TRBV6-5	TRBJ2-5	CASSYHPTSGRAKQETQYF
TRBV12-5	TRBJ1-5	CASGVGEKTNKISNQPQHF
TRBV6-1	TRBJ1-1	CASSERGKAEAFF
TRBV10-2	TRBJ1-5	CASSEAGGRNQPQHF
TRBV5-1	TRBJ2-7	CASSPLMTSGSAYEQYF
TRBV5-1	TRBJ2-3	CASSSRVAGGPPDTQYF
TRBV12-3/TRBV12-4	TRBJ2-3	CASRSGTGMRTQYF
TRBV20-1	TRBJ2-5	CSVIAGANQETQYF
TRBV24-1	TRBJ2-3	CATSDLQDSTDTQYF
TRBV4-1	TRBJ2-1	CASSSVRNEQFF
TRBV6-6	TRBJ1-1	CASSPRKTWTEDHTEAFF
TRBV25-1	TRBJ1-1	CASSPGGIRGAFF
TRBV20-1	TRBJ2-3	CSARVLGGRDTQYF
TRBV6-6	TRBJ2-3	CASSYLEGTDTQYF